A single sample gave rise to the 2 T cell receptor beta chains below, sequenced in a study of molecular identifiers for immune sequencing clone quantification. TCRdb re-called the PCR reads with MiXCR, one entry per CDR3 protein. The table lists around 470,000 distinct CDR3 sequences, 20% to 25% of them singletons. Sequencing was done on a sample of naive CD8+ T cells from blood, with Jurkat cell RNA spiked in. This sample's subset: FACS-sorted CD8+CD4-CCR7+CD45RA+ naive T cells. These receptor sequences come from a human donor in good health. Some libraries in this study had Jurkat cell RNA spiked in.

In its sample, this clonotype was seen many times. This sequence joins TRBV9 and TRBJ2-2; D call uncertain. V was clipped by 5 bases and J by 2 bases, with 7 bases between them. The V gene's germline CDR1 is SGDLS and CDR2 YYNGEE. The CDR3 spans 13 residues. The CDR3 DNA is TGTGCCAGCAGTAACAGTAACACCGGGGAGCTGTTTTTT. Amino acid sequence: CASSNSNTGELFF.

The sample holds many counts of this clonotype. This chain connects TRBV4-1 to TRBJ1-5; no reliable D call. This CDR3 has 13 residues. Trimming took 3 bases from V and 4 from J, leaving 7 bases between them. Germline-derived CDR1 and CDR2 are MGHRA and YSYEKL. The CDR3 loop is CASSHDTNQPQHF. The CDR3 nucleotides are TGCGCCAGCAGCCATGACACAAATCAGCCCCAGCATTTT.